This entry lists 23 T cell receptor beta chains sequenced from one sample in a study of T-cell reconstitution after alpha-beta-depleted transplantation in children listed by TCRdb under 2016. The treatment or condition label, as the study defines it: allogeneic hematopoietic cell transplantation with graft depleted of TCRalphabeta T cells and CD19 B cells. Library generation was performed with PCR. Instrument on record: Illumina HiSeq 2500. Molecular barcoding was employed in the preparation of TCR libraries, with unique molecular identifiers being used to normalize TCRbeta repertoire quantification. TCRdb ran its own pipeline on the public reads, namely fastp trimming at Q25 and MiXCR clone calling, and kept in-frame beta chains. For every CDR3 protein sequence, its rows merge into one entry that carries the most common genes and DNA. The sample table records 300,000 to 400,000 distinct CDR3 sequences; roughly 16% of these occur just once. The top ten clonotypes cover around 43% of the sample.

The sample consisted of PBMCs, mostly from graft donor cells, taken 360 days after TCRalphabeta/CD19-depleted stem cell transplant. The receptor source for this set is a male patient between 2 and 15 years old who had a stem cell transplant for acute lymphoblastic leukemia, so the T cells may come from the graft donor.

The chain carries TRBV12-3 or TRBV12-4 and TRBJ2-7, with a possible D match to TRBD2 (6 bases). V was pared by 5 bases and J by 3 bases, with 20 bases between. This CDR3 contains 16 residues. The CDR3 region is CASSLRVAVTIYEQYF. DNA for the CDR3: TGTGCCAGCAGTCTTCGGGTAGCGGTTACCATCTACGAGCAGTACTTC.

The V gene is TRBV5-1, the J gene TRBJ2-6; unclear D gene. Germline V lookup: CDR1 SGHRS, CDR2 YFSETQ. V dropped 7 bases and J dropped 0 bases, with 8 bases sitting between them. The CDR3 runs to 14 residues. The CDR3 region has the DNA TGCGCCAGCGCCACAAGCTCTGGGGCCAACGTCCTGACTTTC. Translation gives CASATSSGANVLTF.

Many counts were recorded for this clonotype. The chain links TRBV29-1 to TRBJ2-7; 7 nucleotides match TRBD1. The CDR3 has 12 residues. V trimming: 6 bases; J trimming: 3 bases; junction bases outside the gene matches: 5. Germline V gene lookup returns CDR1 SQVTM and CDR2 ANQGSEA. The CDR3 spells CSVRGLNYEQYF. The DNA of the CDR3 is TGCAGCGTGAGGGGGCTCAACTACGAGCAGTACTTC.

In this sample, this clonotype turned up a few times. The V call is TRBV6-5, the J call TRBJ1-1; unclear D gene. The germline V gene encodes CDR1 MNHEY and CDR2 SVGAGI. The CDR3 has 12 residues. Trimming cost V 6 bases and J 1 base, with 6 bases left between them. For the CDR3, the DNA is TGTGCCAGCAGCCGCAAGAACACTGAAGCTTTCTTT. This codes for CASSRKNTEAFF.

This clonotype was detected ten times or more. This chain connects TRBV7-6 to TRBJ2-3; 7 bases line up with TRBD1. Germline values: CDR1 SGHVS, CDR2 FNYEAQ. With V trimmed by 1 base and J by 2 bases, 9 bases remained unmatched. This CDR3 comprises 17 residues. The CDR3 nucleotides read TGTGCCAGCAGCTTAGGGTACCGGGACAGCAACACAGATACGCAGTATTTT. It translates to CASSLGYRDSNTDTQYF.

The CDR3 reads CASSPQGQTEAFF. The CDR3 DNA follows: TGTGCCAGCTCACCACAGGGACAAACTGAAGCTTTCTTT. The V call is TRBV18, the J call TRBJ1-1, with D perhaps matching TRBD1 (6 bases). Germline V gives CDR1 KGHSH, CDR2 LQKENI. This CDR3 contains 13 residues. The ends were cut back, 1 base at V and 5 bases at J, with 8 bases in the middle. The entire variable domain, with the rest obtained from reference TRBV18 and TRBJ1-1, is as follows: NAGVMQNPRHLVRRRGQEARLRCSPMKGHSHVYWYRQLPEEGLKFMVYLQKENIIDESGMPKERFSAEFPKEGPSILRIQQVVRGDSAAYFCASSPQGQTEAFFGQGTRLTVV.

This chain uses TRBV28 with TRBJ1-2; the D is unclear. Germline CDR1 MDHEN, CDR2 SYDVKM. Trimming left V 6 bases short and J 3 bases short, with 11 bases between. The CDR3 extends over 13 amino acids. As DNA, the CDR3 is TGTGCCAGCAGGGAGTTTAGGGACTATGGCTACACCTTC. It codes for CASREFRDYGYTF.

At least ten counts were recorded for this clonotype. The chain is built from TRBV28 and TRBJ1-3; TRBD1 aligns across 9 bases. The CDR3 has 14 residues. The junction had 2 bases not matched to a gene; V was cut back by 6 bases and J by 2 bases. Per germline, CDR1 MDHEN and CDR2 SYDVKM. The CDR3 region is CASRRDRAGNTIYF. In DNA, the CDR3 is TGTGCCAGCAGACGGGACAGGGCTGGAAACACCATATATTTT.

Here the CDR3 DNA reads TGCAGTGCACCGGGACAGGACGCTTTCTATGGCTACACCTTC. It specifies CSAPGQDAFYGYTF. The chain uses TRBV20-1 and TRBJ1-2; 8 positions agree with TRBD1. With V trimmed by 6 bases and J by 4 bases, 10 bases remained unmatched. Germline V gene lookup returns CDR1 DFQATT and CDR2 SNEGSKA (reference sequence). This CDR3 comprises 14 residues.

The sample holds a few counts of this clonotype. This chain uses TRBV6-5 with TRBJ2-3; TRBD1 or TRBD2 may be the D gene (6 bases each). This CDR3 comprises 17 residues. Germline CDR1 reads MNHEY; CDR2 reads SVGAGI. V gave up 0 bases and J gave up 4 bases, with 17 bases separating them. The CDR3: CASSYSRRAEGADTQYF. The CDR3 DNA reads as TGTGCCAGCAGTTACTCGAGACGGGCGGAGGGGGCAGATACGCAGTATTTT.

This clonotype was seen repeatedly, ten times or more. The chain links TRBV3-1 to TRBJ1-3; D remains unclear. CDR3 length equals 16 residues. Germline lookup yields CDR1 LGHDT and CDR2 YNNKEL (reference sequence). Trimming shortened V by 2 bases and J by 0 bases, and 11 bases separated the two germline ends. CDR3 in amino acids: CASSQRFGSSGNTIYF. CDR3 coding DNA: TGTGCCAGCAGCCAACGATTCGGCAGCTCTGGAAACACCATATATTTT.

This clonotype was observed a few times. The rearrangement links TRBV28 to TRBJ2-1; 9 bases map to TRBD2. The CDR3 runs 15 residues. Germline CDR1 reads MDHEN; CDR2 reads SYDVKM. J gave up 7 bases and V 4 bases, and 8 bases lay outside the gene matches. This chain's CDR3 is CASSSGTSRSNEQFF. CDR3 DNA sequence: TGTGCCAGCAGTTCCGGGACTAGCCGATCGAATGAGCAGTTCTTC.

The CDR3 sequence: CATSPLGVAGDNEQFF. As DNA, the CDR3 is TGTGCCACCAGTCCTCTCGGGGTAGCGGGGGACAATGAGCAGTTCTTC. This chain joins TRBV24-1 and TRBJ2-1; 9 bases are a match to TRBD2. Germline assignment: CDR1 KGHDR and CDR2 SFDVKD. J lost 5 bases, V lost 6 bases, and 10 bases had no gene match. This CDR3 has 16 amino acids.

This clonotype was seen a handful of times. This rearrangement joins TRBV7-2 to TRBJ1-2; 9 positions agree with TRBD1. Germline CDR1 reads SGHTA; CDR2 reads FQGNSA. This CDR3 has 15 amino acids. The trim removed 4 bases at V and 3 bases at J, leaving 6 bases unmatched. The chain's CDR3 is CASSWTGEGDYGYTF. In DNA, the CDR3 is TGTGCCAGCAGCTGGACAGGGGAGGGGGACTATGGCTACACCTTC.

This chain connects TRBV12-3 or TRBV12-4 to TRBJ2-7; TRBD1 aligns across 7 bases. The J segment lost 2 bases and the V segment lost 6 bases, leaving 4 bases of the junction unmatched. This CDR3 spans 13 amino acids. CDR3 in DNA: TGTGCCAGCAGCAATGGACAGGCCTACGAGCAGTACTTC. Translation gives CASSNGQAYEQYF.

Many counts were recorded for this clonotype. In DNA, the CDR3 is TGCAGCGTTGATCGGGGAAGCACCAGCACAGATACGCAGTATTTT. Protein product: CSVDRGSTSTDTQYF. The rearrangement joins TRBV29-1 to TRBJ2-3, with D maybe TRBD2 (5 bases). The germline CDR1 and CDR2 sequences are SQVTM and ANQGSEA. Trimming pared 3 bases from V and 0 bases from J, leaving 13 bases between. This CDR3 comprises 15 residues.

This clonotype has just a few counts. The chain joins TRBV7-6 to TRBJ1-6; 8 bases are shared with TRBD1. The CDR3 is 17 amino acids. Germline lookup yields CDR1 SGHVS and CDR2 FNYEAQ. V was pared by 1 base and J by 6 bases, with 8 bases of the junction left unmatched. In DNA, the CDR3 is TGTGCCAGCAGCTTAGTCCAAGGACAGGGACCTAATTCACCCCTCCACTTT. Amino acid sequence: CASSLVQGQGPNSPLHF.

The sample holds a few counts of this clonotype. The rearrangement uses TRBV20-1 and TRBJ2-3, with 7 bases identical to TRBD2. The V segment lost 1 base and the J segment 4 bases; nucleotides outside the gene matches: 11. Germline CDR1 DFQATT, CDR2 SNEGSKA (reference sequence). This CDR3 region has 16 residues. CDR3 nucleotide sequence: TGCAGTGCTAGAGCAACGGTGGGAGGGGAGGCAGATACGCAGTATTTT. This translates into CSARATVGGEADTQYF.

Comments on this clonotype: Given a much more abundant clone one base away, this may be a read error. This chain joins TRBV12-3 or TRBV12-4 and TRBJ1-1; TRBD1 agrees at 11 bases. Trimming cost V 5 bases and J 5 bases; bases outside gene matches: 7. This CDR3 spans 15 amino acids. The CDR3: CASSTRTGGSTEAFF. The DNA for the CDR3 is TGTGCCAGCAGTACGCGGACAGGGGGCAGTACTGAAGCTTTCTTT.

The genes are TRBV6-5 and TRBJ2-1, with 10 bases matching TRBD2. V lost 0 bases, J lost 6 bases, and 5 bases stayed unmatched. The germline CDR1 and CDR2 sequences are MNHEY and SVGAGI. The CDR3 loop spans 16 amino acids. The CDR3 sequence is CASSYSLAGGLNEQFF. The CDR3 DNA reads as TGTGCCAGCAGTTACTCTTTAGCGGGAGGACTCAATGAGCAGTTCTTC.

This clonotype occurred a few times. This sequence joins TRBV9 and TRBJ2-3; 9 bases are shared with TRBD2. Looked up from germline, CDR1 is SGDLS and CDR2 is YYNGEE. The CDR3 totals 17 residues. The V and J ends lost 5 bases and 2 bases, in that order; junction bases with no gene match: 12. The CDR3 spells CASSKSGGRALTDTQYF. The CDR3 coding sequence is TGTGCCAGCAGTAAAAGCGGCGGGAGGGCACTCACAGATACGCAGTATTTT.

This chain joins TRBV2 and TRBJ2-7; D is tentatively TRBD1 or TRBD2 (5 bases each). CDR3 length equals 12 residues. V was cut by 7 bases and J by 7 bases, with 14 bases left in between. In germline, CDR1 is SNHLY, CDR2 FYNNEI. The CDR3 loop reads CASKGDPGEQYF. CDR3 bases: TGTGCCAGCAAAGGGGACCCGGGTGAGCAGTACTTC. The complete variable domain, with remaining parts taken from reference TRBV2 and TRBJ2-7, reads EPEVTQTPSHQVTQMGQEVILRCVPISNHLYFYWYRQILGQKVEFLVSFYNNEISEKSEIFDDQFSVERPDGSNFTLKIRSTKLEDSAMYFCASKGDPGEQYFGPGTRLTVT.

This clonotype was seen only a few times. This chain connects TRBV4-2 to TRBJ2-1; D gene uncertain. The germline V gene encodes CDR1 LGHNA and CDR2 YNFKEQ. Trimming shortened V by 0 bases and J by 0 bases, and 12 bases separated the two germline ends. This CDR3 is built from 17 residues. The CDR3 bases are TGTGCCAGCAGCCAAGATAGAGCAATGAGCTCCTACAATGAGCAGTTCTTC. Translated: CASSQDRAMSSYNEQFF.